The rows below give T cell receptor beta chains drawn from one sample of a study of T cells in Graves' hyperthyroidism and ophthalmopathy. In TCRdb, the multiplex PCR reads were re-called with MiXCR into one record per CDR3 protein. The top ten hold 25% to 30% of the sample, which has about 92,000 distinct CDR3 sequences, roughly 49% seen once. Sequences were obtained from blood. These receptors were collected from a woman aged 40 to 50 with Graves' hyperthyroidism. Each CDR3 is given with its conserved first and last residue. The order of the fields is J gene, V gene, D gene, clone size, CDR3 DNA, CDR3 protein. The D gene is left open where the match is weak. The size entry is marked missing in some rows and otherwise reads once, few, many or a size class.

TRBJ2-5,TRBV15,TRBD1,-,TGTGCCACCTGCAGCGTGGGACAGGGGATCGAAGAAGAGACCCAGTACTTC,CATCSVGQGIEEETQYF
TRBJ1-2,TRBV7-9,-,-,TGTGCCAGCAGTTTGTCGTGCCCTCGGGACCGGGACTATGGCTACACCTTC,CASSLSCPRDRDYGYTF
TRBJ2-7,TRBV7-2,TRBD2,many,TGTGCCAGCAGCTTCACCGGGACTAGCGGTTCCTACGAGCAGTACTTC,CASSFTGTSGSYEQYF
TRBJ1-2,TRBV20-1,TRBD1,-,TGCAGTGCGCGGACAGGGCCTAACTATGGCTACACCTTC,CSARTGPNYGYTF
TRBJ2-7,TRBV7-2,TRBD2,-,TGTGCCAGCAGCTTTACCCCTAGCGGGAGGGATTACGAGCAGTACTTC,CASSFTPSGRDYEQYF
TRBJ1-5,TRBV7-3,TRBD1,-,TGTGCCAGCAGCTTGACAGGGGGCGCGGGTGACGAGCATTTT,CASSLTGGAGDEHF
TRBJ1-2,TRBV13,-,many,TGTGCCAGCAGCTTAGCCACGGAGTATGGCTACACCTTC,CASSLATEYGYTF
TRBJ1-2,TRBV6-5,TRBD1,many,TGTGCCAGCAGGGGACAGGGAAGGAATGGCTACACCTTC,CASRGQGRNGYTF
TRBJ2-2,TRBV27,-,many,TGTGCCAGCAGTTCGGACACCGGGGAGCTGTTTTTT,CASSSDTGELFF
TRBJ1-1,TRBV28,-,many,TGTGCCAGCAGCCCGACAGCGAACACTGAAGCTTTCTTT,CASSPTANTEAFF
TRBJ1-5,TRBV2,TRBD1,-,TGTGCCAGCAACCAGGGGGGTGAGACCCAGCATTTT,CASNQGGETQHF
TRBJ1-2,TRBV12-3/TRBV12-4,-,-,TGTGCCAGCAGTAGCGGCACCTTGGGCTACACCTTC,CASSSGTLGYTF
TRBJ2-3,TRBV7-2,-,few,TGTGCCAGCAGCCCACCGGGACGGGCAACAGATACGCAGTATTTT,CASSPPGRATDTQYF
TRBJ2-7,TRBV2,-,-,TGTGCCAGCCGATCGGGACCCAGCTCCTACGAGCAGTACTTC,CASRSGPSSYEQYF
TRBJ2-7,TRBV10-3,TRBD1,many,TGTGCCATCAGTGGCACGGGACAGTCCTACGAGCAGTACTTC,CAISGTGQSYEQYF
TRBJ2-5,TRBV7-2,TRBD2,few,TGTGCCAGCAGCCGGACTAGCGGGAGAGAGACCCAGTACTTC,CASSRTSGRETQYF
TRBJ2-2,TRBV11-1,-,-,TGTGCCAGCTCACCTTCGACACCCCCTAACACCGGGGAGCTGTTTTTT,CASSPSTPPNTGELFF
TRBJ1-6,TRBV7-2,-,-,TGTGCCAGCAGCTTACCCGACCCGAGTTCACTTTCACCCCTCCACTTT,CASSLPDPSSLSPLHF
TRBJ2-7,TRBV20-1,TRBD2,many,TGCAGTGTCAGGACGGCGGGAGGGGGGAACGAGCAGTACTTC,CSVRTAGGGNEQYF
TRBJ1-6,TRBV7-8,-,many,TGTGCCAGCAGCTTAGAGGCAGGGGAGCATTCACCCCTCCACTTT,CASSLEAGEHSPLHF
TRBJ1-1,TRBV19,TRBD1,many,TGTGCCAGTAGCCGACAGGGGCCAGGAACTGAAGCTTTCTTT,CASSRQGPGTEAFF
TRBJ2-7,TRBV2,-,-,TGTGCCAGCAGTTATGGGGCCCAGCCAATCTACGAGCAGTACTTC,CASSYGAQPIYEQYF
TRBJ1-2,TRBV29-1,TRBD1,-,TGCAGCGTTGCAGGGGGCGCGGGCGTCTATGGCTACACCTTC,CSVAGGAGVYGYTF
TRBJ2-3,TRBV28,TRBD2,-,TGTGCCAGCAAGGGACTAGCCTTCCCAGATACGCAGTATTTT,CASKGLAFPDTQYF
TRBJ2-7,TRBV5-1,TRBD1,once,TGCGCCAGCAGCTACAACCCCCGCGGGACAGGGCCATCGACCTACGAGCAGTACTTC,CASSYNPRGTGPSTYEQYF
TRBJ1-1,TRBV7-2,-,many,TGTGCCAGCAGCTTAGTGAGATATACTGAAGCTTTCTTT,CASSLVRYTEAFF
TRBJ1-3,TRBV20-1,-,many,TGCAGTGCTAGCCCCGCGCCTGGAAACACCATATATTTT,CSASPAPGNTIYF
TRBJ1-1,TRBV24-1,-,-,TGTGCCACCAGTGAAGCGGGCAAAGCGCGTGAAGCTTTCTTT,CATSEAGKAREAFF
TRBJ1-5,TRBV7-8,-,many,TGTGCCAGCAGCTTAGGTTTCGGGTCGTGGAGGAATCAGCCCCAGCATTTT,CASSLGFGSWRNQPQHF
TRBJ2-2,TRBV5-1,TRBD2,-,TGCGCCAGCAGCTTGGTGTCATGGGGAGCGGGAGATGCCGGGGAGCTGTTGTTT,CASSLVSWGAGDAGELLF
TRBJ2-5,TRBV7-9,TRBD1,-,TGTGCCAGCAGAAGACAGGGGGCGCAGGAGACCCAGTACTTC,CASRRQGAQETQYF
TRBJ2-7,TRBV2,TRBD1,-,TGTGCCAGCACGACAGGGGGCTACGGGCAGTACTTC,CASTTGGYGQYF
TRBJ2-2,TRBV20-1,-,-,TGCAGTGCAGAGGGGCTCGCGAACACCGGGGAGCTGTTTTTT,CSAEGLANTGELFF
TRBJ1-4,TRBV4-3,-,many,TGCGCCAGCAGCCAAGTAAAGGTATCGCGGAAACTGTTTTTT,CASSQVKVSRKLFF
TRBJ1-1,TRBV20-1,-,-,TGCAGTGCCGAAGAGGGGCGGTGGACTGAAGCTTTCTTT,CSAEEGRWTEAFF
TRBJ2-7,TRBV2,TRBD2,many,TGTGCCAGCAGTGCATCGGGACTAGCGGGACGGGAGCAGTACTTC,CASSASGLAGREQYF
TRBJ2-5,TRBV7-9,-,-,TGTGCCAGCAGTGCGGAGGGTCTGAAAGATCAGCCCCAGTACTTC,CASSAEGLKDQPQYF
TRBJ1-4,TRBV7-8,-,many,TGTGCCAGCAGTAAGCTAGCTAATGAAAAACTGTTTTTT,CASSKLANEKLFF
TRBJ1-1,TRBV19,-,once,TGTGCCAGTAGTATCACCCCATTGAGGATCACTGAAGCTTTCTTT,CASSITPLRITEAFF
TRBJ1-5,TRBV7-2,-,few,TGCGCCAGCAGCCAAGTGTCCCCGGCGAGCAATCAGCCCCAGCATTTT,CASSQVSPASNQPQHF
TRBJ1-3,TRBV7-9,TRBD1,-,TGTGCCAGCAGCTTAGGGGACAGGGTGGACACCATATATTTT,CASSLGDRVDTIYF
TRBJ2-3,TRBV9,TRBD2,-,TGTGCCAGCAGCGTGACTAGCGTGAGCACAGATACGCAGTATTTT,CASSVTSVSTDTQYF
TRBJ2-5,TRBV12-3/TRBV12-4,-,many,TGTGCCAGCAGTTCCCGCTGGTCCCAGTACTTC,CASSSRWSQYF
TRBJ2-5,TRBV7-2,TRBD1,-,TGTGCCAGCAGCTCGGACAGGGTGAACACTGGGACCCAGTACTTC,CASSSDRVNTGTQYF
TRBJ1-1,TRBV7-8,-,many,TGTGCCAGCAGCTATGGGAACACTGAAGCTTTCTTT,CASSYGNTEAFF
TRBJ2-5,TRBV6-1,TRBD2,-,TGTGCCAGCAGCCAACTAGCGGGGACCGGGGAGACCCAGTACTTC,CASSQLAGTGETQYF
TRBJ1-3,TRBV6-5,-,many,TGTGCCAGCAGTGAAACTTTATCCGCGGGGAACACCATATATTTT,CASSETLSAGNTIYF
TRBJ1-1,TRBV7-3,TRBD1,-,TGTGCCAGCAGCTCCGGGACAGGGTCTGAAGCTTTCTTT,CASSSGTGSEAFF
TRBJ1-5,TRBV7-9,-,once,TGTGCCAGCAGCTTAGGGGGCGATCAGCCCCAGCATTTT,CASSLGGDQPQHF
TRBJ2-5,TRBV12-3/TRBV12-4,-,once,TGTGCCAGCACCCTCGACAGGGAGGTAGAGACCCAGTACTTC,CASTLDREVETQYF
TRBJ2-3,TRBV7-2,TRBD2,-,TGTGCCAGCAGCCGGGGAGGGTCCAGCACAGATACGCGGTATTTT,CASSRGGSSTDTRYF
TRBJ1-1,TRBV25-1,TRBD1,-,TGTGCCAGCAGGGGGGTGGGGTGGCTCTCCGGGACAGTTAACACTGAAGCTTTCTTT,CASRGVGWLSGTVNTEAFF
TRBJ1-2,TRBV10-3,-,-,TGTGCCATCAGCAGCTTATGGAACTATGGCTACACCTTC,CAISSLWNYGYTF
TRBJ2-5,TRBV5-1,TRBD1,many,TGCGCCAGCAGCTCGGGGACAGGAGGCCAAGAGACCCAGTACTTC,CASSSGTGGQETQYF
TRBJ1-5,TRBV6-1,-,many,TGTGCCAGCAGTGAGCGTCCATCTAATCAGCCCCAGCATTTT,CASSERPSNQPQHF
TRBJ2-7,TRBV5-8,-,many,TGTGCCAGCAGCTTGGAACCGATGAGCGAGCAGTACTTC,CASSLEPMSEQYF
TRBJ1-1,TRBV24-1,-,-,TGTGCCACCAACCGGGCGGGGAACACTGAAGCTTTCTTT,CATNRAGNTEAFF
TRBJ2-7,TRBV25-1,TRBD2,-,TGTGCCAGCGGGAGGGCCAGAGAGCAGTACTTC,CASGRAREQYF
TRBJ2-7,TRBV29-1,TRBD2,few,TGCAGCGTTACTAGCGGGAGCTCCTACGAGCAGTACTTC,CSVTSGSSYEQYF
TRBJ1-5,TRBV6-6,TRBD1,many,TGTGCCAGCAACGACAGGGGTAATCAGCCCCAGCATTTT,CASNDRGNQPQHF